This T cell receptor (beta chain) was retrieved from a study of blood T cell repertoires in COVID-19. Background on the study: Italy, Spain and the United States were the sources of the convalescent and acute COVID-19 samples.

Trimming left V 3 bases short and J 4 bases short, with 5 bases between. Germline V CDR1 and CDR2: SGHTS, YDEGEE. The CDR3 sequence is 12 residues long. Using immunoSEQ multiplex PCR, the repertoire was profiled, and TCRdb retains in-frame clones only, with some absent. In the table there are some 500,000 clones, roughly 90% of which are singletons. Material for sequencing was PBMCs or T cells enriched from blood (not recorded which). The chain uses TRBV5-8 and TRBJ1-5; unclear D gene. This TCR came from a woman aged 40 to 50 who had recovered from COVID-19. The CDR3 spells CASSSLNQPQHF. The DNA of the CDR3 is TGTGCCAGCAGCTCTCTTAATCAGCCCCAGCATTTT.